Included here is one TCR beta chain sequence, with context. Then a second PCR, running roughly 7 to 11 cycles, was carried out with a sample-barcoded 5' primer and a J-beta primer mix. TCRdb itself ran the 5' RACE reads through MiXCR, one entry per CDR3 protein. Among 1,300,000 or so distinct CDR3 sequences listed, roughly 59% were seen once. The sample is drawn from a study of blood T cells in healthy people across ages. The CDR3 contains 12 residues. The germline gives CDR1 DFQATT, CDR2 SNEGSKA (reference sequence). Specimen: blood. V usage is TRBV20-1 and J usage is TRBJ2-5; 10 bases line up with TRBD1. The assigned J gene may be wrong: the sequence end matches TRBJ2-7 better. This clonotype originated in a man aged 18 to 29 in good health. The CDR3 here is CSARGTGGEQYF. The CDR3 DNA is TGCAGTGCTAGAGGGACAGGGGGCGAGCAGTACTTC.